This TCR beta chain derives from a study of control samples from healthy donors and cancer patients. CDR1 SGHTA and CDR2 FQGTGA come from the germline V gene. The CDR3 loop spans 18 amino acids. V lost 0 bases to trimming and J lost 1 base; unmatched junction nucleotides: 8. TCRdb's table, derived via immunoSEQ multiplex PCR, lists solely in-frame clones and lacks some. The table records approximately 87,000 clones, approximately 90% of them present only once. The chain combines TRBV7-3 with TRBJ2-3; 9 nucleotides agree with TRBD2. The sequenced material came from blood. This sequence was found in a woman between 50 and 59 years old in good health. For the CDR3, the DNA is TGTGCCAGCAGCTTAACCCTGCGGGGGGGCTCTGGCACAGATACGCAGTATTTT. Encoded protein: CASSLTLRGGSGTDTQYF.